Below, one T cell receptor (beta chain) is given with its context. Its cognate antigen is unknown. These data belong to a study of somatic mutations in cytotoxic T cells in rheumatoid arthritis. Produced via immunoSEQ multiplex PCR; TCRdb's table is partial and in-frame only. This table holds under 8,000 clones, 70% to 80% found once. Study-wide findings and caveats: Age-matched healthy controls and rheumatoid arthritis patients had CD8+ T-cell clonality that did not differ significantly. Nobody knew which antigens the expanded CD8+ clones targeted. In about an eighth of the 65 patients, the largest CD8+ clone exceeded 20% of CD8+ cells.

Researchers isolated CD4+ and CD8+ cells by positive magnetic bead selection and then checked their purity by flow cytometry. Specimen: CD8+ T cells sorted from blood. The TCR sequence derives from a woman between 45 and 65 years old in good health.

DNA for the CDR3: TGTGCCAGCAGCCTTCAGGGGTCTAATGAAAAACTGTTTTTT. Translation: CASSLQGSNEKLFF. The chain combines TRBV11-1 with TRBJ1-4, with D perhaps TRBD1 (6 bases). This CDR3 contains 14 residues. Germline V gene data show CDR1 as SGHAT and CDR2 as FQDESV (reference sequence). The V end was cut by 5 bases, the J end by 3 bases, with 10 bases between. Together with reference TRBV11-1 and TRBJ1-4, the CDR3 gives the full variable domain: EAEVAQSPRYKITEKSQAVAFWCDPISGHATLYWYRQILGQGPELLVQFQDESVVDDSQLPKDRFSAERLKGVDSTLKIQPAELGDSAMYLCASSLQGSNEKLFFGSGTQLSVL.